The present TCR beta chain was sequenced within a study of T-cell memory formation after mild COVID-19. Many counts were recorded for this clonotype. TCRdb reprocessed the 5' RACE reads with MiXCR, giving one entry per CDR3 protein. The sample consists of around 65,000 distinct CDR3 sequences, roughly 10% of them appearing once. V was clipped by 3 bases and J by 0 bases, with 9 bases between them. This CDR3 is 14 amino acids long. The material sequenced was PBMCs or a T cell subset sorted from them (not recorded which). The chain has TRBV12-3 or TRBV12-4 and TRBJ2-7; unclear D gene. This TCR came from a man in his late teens or twenties who had mild COVID-19 (a few samples of this study predate the infection). Cell type and time point are not known. The DNA of the CDR3 is TGTGCCAGCAGTTTGGGCGGAAGCTCCTACGAGCAGTACTTC. Its translation is CASSLGGSSYEQYF.